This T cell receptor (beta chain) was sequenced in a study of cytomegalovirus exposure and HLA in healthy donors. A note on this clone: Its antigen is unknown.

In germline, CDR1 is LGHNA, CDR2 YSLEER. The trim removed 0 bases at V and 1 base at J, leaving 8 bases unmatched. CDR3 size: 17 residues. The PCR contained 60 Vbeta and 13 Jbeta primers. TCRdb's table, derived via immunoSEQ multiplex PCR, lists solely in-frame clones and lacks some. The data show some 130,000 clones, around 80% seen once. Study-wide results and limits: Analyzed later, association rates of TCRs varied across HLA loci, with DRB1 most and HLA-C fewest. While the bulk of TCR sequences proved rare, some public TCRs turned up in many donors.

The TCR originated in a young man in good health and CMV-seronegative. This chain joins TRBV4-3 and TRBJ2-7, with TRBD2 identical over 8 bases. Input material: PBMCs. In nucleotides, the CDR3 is TGCGCCAGCAGCCAAGAACTTGGGGCTAGCGGGTCCTACGAGCAGTACTTC. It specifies CASSQELGASGSYEQYF.